The present entry profiles one TCR beta chain with its context. The data derive from a study of Ad26.COV2.S vaccination and SARS-CoV-2 variants. Treatment reported: roughly 19 received Ad26.COV2.S at low or high dose, single or two shots; about 5 received placebo; per-sample allocation not given. Day 63 after the first injection of vaccine or placebo was the sampling time. Assay used: immunoSEQ multiplex PCR; TCRdb lists only in-frame clones, some missing. The sample has 400,000 or so clones, about nine tenths seen once. This CDR3 is built from 17 residues. Per the germline V gene, CDR1 is LGHDT and CDR2 is YNNKEL (reference sequence). Trimming pared 0 bases from V and 2 bases from J, leaving 17 bases between.

The chain uses TRBV3-1 (or the pseudogene TRBV3-2) and TRBJ2-7; D not certain. The starting material was peripheral blood, obtained in a trial of Ad26.COV2.S vaccine versus placebo. This sequence originates from a person aged 18 to 65 who received the Ad26.COV2.S COVID-19 vaccine or a placebo. Here the CDR3 reads CASSQDRGVVQAYEQYF. CDR3 DNA: TGTGCCAGCAGCCAAGATCGTGGTGTAGTGCAGGCCTACGAGCAGTACTTC.